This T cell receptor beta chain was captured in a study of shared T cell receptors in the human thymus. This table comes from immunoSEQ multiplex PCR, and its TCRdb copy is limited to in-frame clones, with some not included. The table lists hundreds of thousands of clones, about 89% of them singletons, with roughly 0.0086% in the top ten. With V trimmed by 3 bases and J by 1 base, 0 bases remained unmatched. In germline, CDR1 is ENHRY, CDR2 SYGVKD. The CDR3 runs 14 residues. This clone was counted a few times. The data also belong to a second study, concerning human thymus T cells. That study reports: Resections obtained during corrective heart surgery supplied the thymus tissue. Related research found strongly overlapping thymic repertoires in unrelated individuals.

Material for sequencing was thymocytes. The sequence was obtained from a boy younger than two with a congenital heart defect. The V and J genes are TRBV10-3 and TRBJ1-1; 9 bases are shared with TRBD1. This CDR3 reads CAISEQGANTEAFF. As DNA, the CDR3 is TGTGCCATCAGTGAACAGGGGGCGAACACTGAAGCTTTCTTT.